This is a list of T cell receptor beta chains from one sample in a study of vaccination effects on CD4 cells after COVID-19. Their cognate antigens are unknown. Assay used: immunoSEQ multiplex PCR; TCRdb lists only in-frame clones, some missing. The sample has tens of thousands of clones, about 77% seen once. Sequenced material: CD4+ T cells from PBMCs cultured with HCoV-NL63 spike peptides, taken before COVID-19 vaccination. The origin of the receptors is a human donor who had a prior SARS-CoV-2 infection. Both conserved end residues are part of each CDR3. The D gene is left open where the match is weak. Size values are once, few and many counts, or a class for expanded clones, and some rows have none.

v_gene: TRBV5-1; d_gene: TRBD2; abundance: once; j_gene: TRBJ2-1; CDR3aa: CASSYTYSGGILNEQFF; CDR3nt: TGCGCCAGCAGCTATACCTACAGCGGGGGAATCCTCAATGAGCAGTTCTTC
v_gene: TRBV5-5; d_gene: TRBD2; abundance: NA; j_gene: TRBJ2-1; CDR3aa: CASSLLSLGGWQFF; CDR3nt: TGTGCCAGCAGCTTGCTGAGTTTGGGGGGGTGGCAGTTCTTC
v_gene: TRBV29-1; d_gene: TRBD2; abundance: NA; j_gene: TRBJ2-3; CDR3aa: CANRGGAGDTQYF; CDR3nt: TGCGCAAACCGCGGGGGGGCAGGAGATACGCAGTATTTT
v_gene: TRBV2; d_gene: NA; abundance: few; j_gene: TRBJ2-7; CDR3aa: CASSELGDEQYF; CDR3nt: TGTGCCAGCAGTGAGTTAGGGGACGAGCAGTACTTC
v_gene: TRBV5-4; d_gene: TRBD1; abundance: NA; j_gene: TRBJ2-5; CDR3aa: CASSLRSRGQETQYF; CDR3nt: TGTGCCAGCAGCTTGAGAAGCAGGGGGCAAGAGACCCAGTACTTC
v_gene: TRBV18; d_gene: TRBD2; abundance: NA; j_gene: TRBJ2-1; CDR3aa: CASSPQSGSGMANEQFF; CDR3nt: TGTGCCAGCTCACCACAGTCGGGTAGCGGGATGGCCAATGAGCAGTTCTTC
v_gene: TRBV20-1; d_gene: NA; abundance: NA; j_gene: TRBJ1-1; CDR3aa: CSAGGHSEAFF; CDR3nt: TGCAGTGCGGGCGGACATTCCGAAGCTTTCTTT
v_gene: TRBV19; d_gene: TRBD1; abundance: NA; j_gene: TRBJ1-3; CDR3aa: CASLETGTGGRDTIYF; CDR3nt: TGTGCCAGCCTAGAGACCGGGACAGGGGGCCGTGACACCATATATTTT
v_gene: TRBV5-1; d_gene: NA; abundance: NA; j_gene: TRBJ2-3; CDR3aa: CASRGDLNTDTQYF; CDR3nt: TGCGCCAGCAGGGGGGACTTAAACACAGATACGCAGTATTTT
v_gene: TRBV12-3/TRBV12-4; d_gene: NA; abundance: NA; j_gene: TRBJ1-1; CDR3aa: CASNRTALCEAFF; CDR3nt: TGTGCCAGCAATAGGACAGCCCTTTGCGAAGCTTTCTTT
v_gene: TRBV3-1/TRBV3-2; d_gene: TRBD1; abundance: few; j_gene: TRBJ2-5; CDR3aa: CASSPYLGQEQETQYF; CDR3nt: TGTGCCAGCAGCCCTTACCTAGGACAGGAACAAGAGACCCAGTACTTC
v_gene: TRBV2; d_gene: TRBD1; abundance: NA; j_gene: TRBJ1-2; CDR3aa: CASSFDRGHSGYTF; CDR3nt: TGTGCCAGCAGTTTTGACAGGGGGCATAGTGGCTACACCTTC
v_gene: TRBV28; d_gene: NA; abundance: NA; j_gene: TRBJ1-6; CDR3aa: CASTPAGQRAGPLHF; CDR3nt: TGTGCCAGCACCCCAGCCGGACAAAGGGCGGGACCCCTCCACTTT
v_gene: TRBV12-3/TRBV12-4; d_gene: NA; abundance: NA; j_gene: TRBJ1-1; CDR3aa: CASSLGLNTEAFF; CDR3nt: TGTGCCAGCAGTTTAGGTCTAAACACTGAAGCTTTCTTT
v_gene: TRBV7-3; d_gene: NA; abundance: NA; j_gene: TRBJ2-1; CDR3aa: CASSQTELKQFF; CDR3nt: TGTGCCAGCAGCCAAACTGAACTAAAGCAGTTCTTC
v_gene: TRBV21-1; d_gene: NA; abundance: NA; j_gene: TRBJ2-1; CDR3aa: CASSKRLAGLVYNEQFF; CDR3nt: TGTGCCAGCAGCAAAAGACTAGCGGGCTTGGTTTACAATGAGCAGTTCTTC
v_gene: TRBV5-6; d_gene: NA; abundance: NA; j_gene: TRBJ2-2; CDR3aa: CASSYGAANTGELFF; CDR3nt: TGTGCCAGCAGCTACGGGGCCGCGAACACCGGGGAGCTGTTTTTT
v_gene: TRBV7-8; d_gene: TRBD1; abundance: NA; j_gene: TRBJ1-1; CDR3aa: CASSFRGWNTEAFF; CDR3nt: TGTGCCAGCAGCTTCAGGGGGTGGAACACTGAAGCTTTCTTT
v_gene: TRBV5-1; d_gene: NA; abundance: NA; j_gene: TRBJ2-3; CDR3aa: CASSLGGTPDASDTQYF; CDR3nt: TGCGCCAGCAGCTTGGGAGGGACACCCGACGCATCAGATACGCAGTATTTT
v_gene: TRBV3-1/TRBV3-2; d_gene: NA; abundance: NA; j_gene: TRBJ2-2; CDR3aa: CASSLKYGGDTGELFF; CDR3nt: TGTGCCAGCAGCCTCAAATACGGGGGCGACACCGGGGAGCTGTTTTTT
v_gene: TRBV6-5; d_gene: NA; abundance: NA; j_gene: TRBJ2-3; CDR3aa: CASGWWKGIHTQYF; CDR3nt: TGTGCCAGCGGGTGGTGGAAGGGGATACATACGCAGTATTTT
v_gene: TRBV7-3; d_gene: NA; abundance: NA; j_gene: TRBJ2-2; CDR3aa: CASTSGGATGELFF; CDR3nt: TGTGCCAGCACCTCTGGGGGGGCCACCGGGGAGCTGTTTTTT
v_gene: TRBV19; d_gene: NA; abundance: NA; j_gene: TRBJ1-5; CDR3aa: CASSRDKSSNQPQHF; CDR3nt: TGTGCCAGTAGTAGGGATAAAAGTAGCAATCAGCCCCAGCATTTT
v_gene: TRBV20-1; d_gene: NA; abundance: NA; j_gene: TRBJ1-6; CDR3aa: CSASKQSGSPLHF; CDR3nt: TGCAGTGCTAGTAAGCAGTCAGGCTCACCCCTCCACTTT
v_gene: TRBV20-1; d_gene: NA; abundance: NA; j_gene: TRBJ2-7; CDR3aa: CSASGPVGVGEQYF; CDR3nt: TGCAGTGCTAGTGGCCCCGTTGGCGTTGGCGAGCAGTACTTC
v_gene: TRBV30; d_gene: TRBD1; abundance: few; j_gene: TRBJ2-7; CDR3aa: CAWNRGTYYEQYF; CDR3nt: TGTGCCTGGAACAGGGGAACCTATTACGAGCAGTACTTC
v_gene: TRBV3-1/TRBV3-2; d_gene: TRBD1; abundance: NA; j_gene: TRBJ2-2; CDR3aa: CASSQGTGVNTGELFF; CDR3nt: TGTGCCAGCAGCCAAGGGACAGGGGTGAACACCGGGGAGCTGTTTTTT
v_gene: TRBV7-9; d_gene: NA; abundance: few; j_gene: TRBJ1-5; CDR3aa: CASSLWGHNQPQHF; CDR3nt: TGTGCCAGCAGCTTATGGGGACACAATCAGCCCCAGCATTTT
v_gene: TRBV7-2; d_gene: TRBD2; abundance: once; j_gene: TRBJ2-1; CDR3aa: CASSPWTSGEYNEQFF; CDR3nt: TGTGCCAGCAGCCCCTGGACTAGCGGGGAGTACAATGAGCAGTTCTTC
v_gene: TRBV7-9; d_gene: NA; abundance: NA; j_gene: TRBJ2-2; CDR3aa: CAGDTGTGELFF; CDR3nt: TGTGCCGGGGACACAGGCACCGGGGAGCTGTTTTTT
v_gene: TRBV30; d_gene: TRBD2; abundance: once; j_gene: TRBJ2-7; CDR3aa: CAWSVLGLARYEQYF; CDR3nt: TGTGCCTGGAGTGTGTTAGGACTAGCTAGGTACGAGCAGTACTTC
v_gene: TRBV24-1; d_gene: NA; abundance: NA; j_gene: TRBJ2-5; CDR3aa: CATSDDRTDQETQYF; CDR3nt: TGTGCCACCAGTGATGACCGGACGGACCAAGAGACCCAGTACTTC
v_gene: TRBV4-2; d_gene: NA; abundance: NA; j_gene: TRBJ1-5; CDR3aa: CASSQDRYQPQHF; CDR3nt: TGTGCCAGCAGCCAAGATCGGTATCAGCCCCAGCATTTT
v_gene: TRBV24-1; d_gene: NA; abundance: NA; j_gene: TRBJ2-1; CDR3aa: CATSDISTEKQFF; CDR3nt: TGTGCCACCAGTGACATATCGACGGAAAAGCAGTTCTTC
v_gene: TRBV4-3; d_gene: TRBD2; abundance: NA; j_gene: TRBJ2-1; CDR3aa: CASSQEVAGVNNEQFF; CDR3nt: TGCGCCAGCAGCCAAGAGGTAGCGGGGGTAAACAATGAGCAGTTCTTC
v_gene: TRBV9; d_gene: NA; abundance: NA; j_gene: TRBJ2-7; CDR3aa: CASSVTRQGLCEQYF; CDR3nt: TGTGCCAGCAGCGTAACACGGCAGGGGTTATGCGAGCAGTACTTC
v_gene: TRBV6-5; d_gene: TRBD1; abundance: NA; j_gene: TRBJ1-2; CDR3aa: CASSNLIGTAYGYTF; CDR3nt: TGTGCCAGCAGTAATCTCATCGGGACAGCCTATGGCTACACCTTC
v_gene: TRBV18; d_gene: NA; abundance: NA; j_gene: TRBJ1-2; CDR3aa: CASSHDPRDYYGYTF; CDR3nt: TGTGCCAGCTCCCACGATCCACGTGACTATTATGGCTACACCTTC
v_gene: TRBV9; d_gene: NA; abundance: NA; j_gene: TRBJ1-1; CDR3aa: CASSLRDINTEAFF; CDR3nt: TGTGCCAGCAGCCTCCGGGACATAAACACTGAAGCTTTCTTT
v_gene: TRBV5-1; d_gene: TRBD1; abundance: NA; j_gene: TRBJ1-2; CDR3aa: CASSPWTGSNYGYTF; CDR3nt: TGCGCCAGCAGCCCCTGGACAGGCTCAAACTATGGCTACACCTTC
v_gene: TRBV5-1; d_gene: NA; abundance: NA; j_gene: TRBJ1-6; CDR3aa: CASSLSGPGSPLHF; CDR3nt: TGCGCCAGCAGCTTATCAGGGCCCGGTTCACCCCTCCACTTT
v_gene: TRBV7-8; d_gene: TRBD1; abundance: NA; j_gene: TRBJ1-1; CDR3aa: CASSLVVGSGQGGGAPITFF; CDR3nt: TGTGCCAGCAGCTTGGTAGTGGGTTCGGGACAGGGAGGCGGGGCTCCTATAACTTTCTTT
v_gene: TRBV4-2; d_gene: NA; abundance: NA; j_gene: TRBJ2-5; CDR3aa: CASSQDLGKGETQYF; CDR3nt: TGTGCCAGCAGCCAAGATTTAGGGAAGGGAGAGACCCAGTACTTC
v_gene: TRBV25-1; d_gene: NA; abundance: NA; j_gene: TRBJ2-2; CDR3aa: CASRGVTGELFF; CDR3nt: TGTGCCAGCAGAGGAGTTACCGGGGAGCTGTTTTTT
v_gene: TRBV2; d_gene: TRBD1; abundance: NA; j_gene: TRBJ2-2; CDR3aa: CASSGQGTGELFF; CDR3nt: TGTGCCAGCAGTGGACAGGGGACCGGGGAGCTGTTTTTT
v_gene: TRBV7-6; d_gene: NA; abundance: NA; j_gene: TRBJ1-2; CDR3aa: CASSLTSDSWNGYTF; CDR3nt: TGTGCCAGCAGCTTAACATCGGACAGTTGGAATGGCTACACCTTC
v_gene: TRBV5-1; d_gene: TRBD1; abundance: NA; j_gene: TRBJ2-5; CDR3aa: CASSGDRGEETQYF; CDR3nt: TGCGCCAGCAGCGGGGACAGGGGAGAAGAGACCCAGTACTTC
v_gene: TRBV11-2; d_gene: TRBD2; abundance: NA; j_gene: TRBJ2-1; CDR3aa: CASSLAGSLAGEQFF; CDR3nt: TGTGCCAGCAGCTTAGCGGGGAGTTTAGCGGGTGAGCAGTTCTTC
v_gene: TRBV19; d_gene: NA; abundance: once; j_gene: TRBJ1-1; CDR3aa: CASSIPFGGGFAEAFF; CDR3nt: TGTGCCAGTAGTATCCCCTTTGGGGGGGGCTTCGCTGAAGCTTTCTTT
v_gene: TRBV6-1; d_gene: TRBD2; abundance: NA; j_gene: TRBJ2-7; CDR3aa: CASSEGSGRTYEQYF; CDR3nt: TGTGCCAGCAGTGAAGGCAGCGGGAGGACCTACGAGCAGTACTTC
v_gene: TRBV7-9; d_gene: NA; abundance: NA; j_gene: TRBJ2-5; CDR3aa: CASSFWREGTQYF; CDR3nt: TGTGCCAGCAGCTTTTGGCGGGAAGGGACCCAGTACTTC
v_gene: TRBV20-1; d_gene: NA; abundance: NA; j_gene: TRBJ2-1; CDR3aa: CSASLLPESINEQFF; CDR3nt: TGCAGTGCTAGTCTGCTACCTGAGAGTATCAATGAGCAGTTCTTC
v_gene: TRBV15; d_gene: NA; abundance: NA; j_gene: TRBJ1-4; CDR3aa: CATSREYIEQKLFF; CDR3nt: TGTGCCACCAGCAGAGAGTATATCGAGCAAAAACTGTTTTTT
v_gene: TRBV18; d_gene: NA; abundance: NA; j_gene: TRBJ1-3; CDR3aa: CASRRLSGNTIYF; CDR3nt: TGTGCCAGCCGAAGGTTGTCTGGAAACACCATATATTTT
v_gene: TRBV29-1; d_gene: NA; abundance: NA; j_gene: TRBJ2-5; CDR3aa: CSVGRATRETQYF; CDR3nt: TGCAGCGTTGGCAGAGCCACTCGGGAGACCCAGTACTTC
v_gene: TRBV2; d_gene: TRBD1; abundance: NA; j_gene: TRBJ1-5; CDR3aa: CASSGGQGNNQPQHF; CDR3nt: TGTGCCAGCAGTGGGGGACAGGGGAACAATCAGCCCCAGCATTTT
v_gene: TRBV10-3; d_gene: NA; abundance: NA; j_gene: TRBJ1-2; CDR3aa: CAHSRGEGDYGYTF; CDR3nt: TGTGCCCATTCCCGGGGAGAGGGGGACTATGGCTACACCTTC
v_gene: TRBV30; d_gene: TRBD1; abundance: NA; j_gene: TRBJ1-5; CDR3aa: CAWNPDRDQPQHF; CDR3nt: TGTGCCTGGAACCCGGACAGGGATCAGCCCCAGCATTTT
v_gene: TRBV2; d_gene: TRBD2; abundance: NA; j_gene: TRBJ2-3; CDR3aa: CASSDLEREPTDTQYF; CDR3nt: TGTGCCAGCAGTGATCTCGAGCGGGAGCCCACAGATACGCAGTATTTT